The 7 T cell receptor beta chains below were found in one sample sequenced in a study of T cell responses to AZD1222 COVID-19 vaccine. Clones were read by immunoSEQ multiplex PCR, and TCRdb kept only the in-frame ones, dropping some. The table includes roughly 200,000 clones, roughly 94% detected once. This specimen was peripheral blood, taken 28 days after the second dose of the MenACWY control vaccine. The receptor source for this set is an adult who received the MenACWY meningococcal vaccine as a control.

CDR3: CAISERRGGGRTGELFF. DNA of the CDR3: TGTGCCATCAGTGAGCGTCGTGGAGGGGGTAGGACCGGGGAGCTGTTTTTT. The chain combines TRBV10-3 with TRBJ2-2; D assignment may be TRBD1 or TRBD2 (6 bases each). V shed 2 bases and J shed 5 bases, with 18 bases lying between them. The CDR3 sequence is 17 residues long. The germline CDR1 and CDR2 sequences are ENHRY and SYGVKD.

This rearrangement joins TRBV7-2 to TRBJ2-7; possibly TRBD1 for D (5 bases). Germline values: CDR1 SGHTA, CDR2 FQGNSA. V lost 1 base, J lost 4 bases, and 14 bases lay in between. This CDR3 region has 15 residues. The CDR3 coding sequence is TGTGCCAGCAGCTTAGAAGGGGCCGCGTCGTACGAGCAGTACTTC. Its protein product is CASSLEGAASYEQYF. The variable domain in full, completed from reference TRBV7-2 and TRBJ2-7, reads GAGVSQSPSNKVTEKGKDVELRCDPISGHTALYWYRQSLGQGLEFLIYFQGNSAPDKSGLPSDRFSAERTGGSVSTLTIQRTQQEDSAVYLCASSLEGAASYEQYFGPGTRLTVT.

This chain links TRBV2 with TRBJ2-1; the D gene is possibly TRBD1 (5 bases). Trimming removed 6 bases from V and 5 bases from J, with 17 bases in between. This CDR3 is built from 15 residues. CDR1 and CDR2 from the germline V gene are SNHLY and FYNNEI. The CDR3 here is CASSLGDSLDNEQFF. The CDR3 nucleotides are TGTGCCAGCAGCCTGGGTGACAGCCTAGACAATGAGCAGTTCTTC.

The chain joins TRBV9 to TRBJ2-3; D remains unclear. With 3 bases removed from V and 2 bases from J, the gap between germline ends came to 16 bases. This CDR3 comprises 16 residues. The germline V gene has CDR1 SGDLS and CDR2 YYNGEE. The CDR3 nucleotides read TGTGCCAGCAGCGGAAAGAAGACCATTCACACAGATACGCAGTATTTT. Translating gives CASSGKKTIHTDTQYF.

V and J are TRBV9 and TRBJ1-5; tentative D call: TRBD1 (5 bases). The length of the CDR3 is 15 residues. V lost 0 bases, J lost 6 bases, and 13 bases lay in between. The germline CDR1 and CDR2 sequences are SGDLS and YYNGEE. The CDR3 spells CASSVGGGGSQPQHF. The CDR3 bases are TGTGCCAGCAGCGTAGGAGGTGGGGGGAGTCAGCCCCAGCATTTT. The variable domain in full, completed from reference TRBV9 and TRBJ1-5, reads DSGVTQTPKHLITATGQRVTLRCSPRSGDLSVYWYQQSLDQGLQFLIQYYNGEERAKGNILERFSAQQFPDLHSELNLSSLELGDSALYFCASSVGGGGSQPQHFGDGTRLSIL.

This chain links TRBV5-6 with TRBJ2-7, with D unresolved. In germline, CDR1 is SGHDT, CDR2 YYEEEE. This CDR3 is 12 amino acids long. V lost 1 base and J lost 6, with 8 bases in between. The CDR3 region is CASSLKRSEQYF. DNA for the CDR3: TGTGCCAGCAGCTTGAAGAGGTCCGAGCAGTACTTC.

The gene calls are TRBV7-9 and TRBJ2-7, with D perhaps TRBD1 or TRBD2 (5 bases each). CDR3 length: 13 residues. Germline-derived CDR1 and CDR2 are SEHNR and FQNEAQ (reference sequence). Trimming took off 3 bases at V and 1 base at J, with 7 bases between the two ends. DNA for the CDR3: TGTGCCAGCAGCTTCGAGGGGTCCTACGAGCAGTACTTC. It encodes CASSFEGSYEQYF.